The following is a T cell receptor (beta chain) sequence with its context. This entry comes from a study of identical twins' blood T cells. Six healthy women, forming three identical twin pairs, donated samples. V lost 2 bases, J lost 4 bases, and 14 bases lay in between. Per the germline V gene, CDR1 is SGHDN and CDR2 is FVKESK. This CDR3 contains 16 residues. Per the original data handling: Clonotypes per individual ranged from about 90,000 to nearly 500,000. TCRdb reprocessed the 5' RACE reads via MiXCR and lists one record per CDR3 protein. TCRdb, rather than the study authors, made the V and J calls. Among hundreds of thousands of distinct CDR3 sequences, over 25% were seen once, and the ten largest hold roughly 5.5%.

Sequencing was done on a sample of PBMCs. This TCR came from a woman aged 18-50 years in good health. The rearrangement links TRBV14 to TRBJ2-2; D is ambiguous. The CDR3 coding sequence is TGTGCCAGCAGCCAAAGGCAAGGGTCATTCACCGGGGAGCTGTTTTTT. Protein sequence: CASSQRQGSFTGELFF.